These 30 T cell receptor beta chains were all obtained from the same sample, sequenced in a study of blood T cell repertoires in COVID-19. Profiling relied on immunoSEQ multiplex PCR, and the TCRdb table lists in-frame clones only, not all of them. The sample contains 150,000 to 180,000 clones, about four fifths of which appear only once. Sequenced input: peripheral blood. The source of these receptors is a woman in her fifties or sixties with acute or convalescent COVID-19.

This rearrangement joins TRBV28 to TRBJ1-3, with 8 bases identical to TRBD1. The ends lost 6 bases at V and 2 bases at J; junction bases unmatched: 6. CDR3 length: 15 residues. Germline loops: CDR1 MDHEN, CDR2 SYDVKM. The CDR3 region is CASSPRGRPGNTIYF. In DNA, the CDR3 is TGTGCCAGCAGCCCCAGGGGGCGGCCTGGAAACACCATATATTTT. Filled out from reference TRBV28 and TRBJ1-3, the complete variable domain reads DVKVTQSSRYLVKRTGEKVFLECVQDMDHENMFWYRQDPGLGLRLIYFSYDVKMKEKGDIPEGYSVSREKKERFSLILESASTNQTSMYLCASSPRGRPGNTIYFGEGSWLTVV.

The rearrangement joins TRBV28 to TRBJ1-1, with 8 positions matching TRBD1. The CDR3 is made up of 15 amino acids. CDR1 and CDR2 (germline): MDHEN, SYDVKM. V was clipped by 5 bases and J by 3 bases; unmatched bases: 8. The DNA of the CDR3 is TGTGCCAGCAGTCCACCGGGACAGGCCCACACTGAAGCTTTCTTT. It translates to CASSPPGQAHTEAFF.

The chain uses TRBV3-1 (or the pseudogene TRBV3-2) and TRBJ1-2; D perhaps matches TRBD1 (6 bases). Germline V gene sequence: CDR1 LGHDT, CDR2 YNNKEL (reference sequence). The CDR3 sequence is 12 residues long. Trimming removed 3 bases from V and 7 bases from J, with 9 bases in between. CDR3 sequence: CASSHQGSGYTF. The CDR3 bases are TGTGCCAGCAGCCACCAGGGGTCTGGCTACACCTTC.

V usage is TRBV6-2 or TRBV6-3 and J usage is TRBJ1-2, with D unclear. The CDR3 covers 13 residues. The V gene lost 2 bases and the J gene lost 7 bases, with 11 bases spanning the gap. Germline lookup yields CDR1 MNHEY and CDR2 SVGEGT. The DNA for the CDR3 is TGTGCCAGCAGTTACGTGGTCGGTCCTGGCTACACCTTC. Encoded protein: CASSYVVGPGYTF.

CDR3 residues: CASSGSGTGHYGYTF. Written as DNA, the CDR3 is TGTGCCAGCAGTGGTTCCGGGACAGGGCACTATGGCTACACCTTC. The V gene is TRBV28, the J gene TRBJ1-2; 9 bases line up with TRBD1. J was trimmed by 3 bases and V by 5 bases; bases with no gene match: 7. Germline V lookup: CDR1 MDHEN, CDR2 SYDVKM. CDR3 length: 15 residues.

The CDR3 sequence is CATSASDTWEKLFF. CDR3 nucleotide sequence: TGTGCCACCAGTGCCTCTGACACTTGGGAAAAACTGTTTTTT. J is TRBJ1-4 and V is TRBV24-1; D is unresolved. The V gene lost 5 bases and the J gene lost 8 bases, with 14 bases spanning the gap. Germline CDR1 KGHDR, CDR2 SFDVKD. The length of the CDR3 is 14 residues.

The chain links TRBV7-3 to TRBJ1-5; D perhaps matches TRBD1 (6 bases). Germline V gene lookup returns CDR1 SGHTA and CDR2 FQGTGA. The V end was cut by 4 bases, the J end by 5 bases, with 12 bases between. The CDR3 has 14 residues. The CDR3 spells CASSSRGADQPQHF. DNA for the CDR3: TGTGCCAGCAGCTCCCGGGGGGCGGATCAGCCCCAGCATTTT.

The rearrangement links TRBV15 to TRBJ1-1; D is perhaps TRBD1 (6 bases). The CDR3 has 16 residues. Germline CDR1 and CDR2: LNHNV and YYDKDF (reference sequence). Deletions cut 3 bases from V and 1 base from J, with 15 bases between. This CDR3 is CATSRDLYRANTEAFF. CDR3 DNA: TGTGCCACCAGCAGGGATTTGTACAGGGCGAACACTGAAGCTTTCTTT. The complete variable domain, with remaining parts taken from reference TRBV15 and TRBJ1-1, reads DAMVIQNPRYQVTQFGKPVTLSCSQTLNHNVMYWYQQKSSQAPKLLFHYYDKDFNNEADTPDNFQSRRPNTSFCFLDIRSPGLGDTAMYLCATSRDLYRANTEAFFGQGTRLTVV.

J is TRBJ2-1 and V is TRBV24-1; D gene uncertain. The CDR3 is made up of 12 amino acids. The V end lost 6 bases, the J end lost 6 bases, and 8 bases lay between the germline ends. Germline V gene sequence: CDR1 KGHDR, CDR2 SFDVKD. The CDR3 loop is CATSSTSNEQFF. CDR3 nucleotides: TGTGCCACCAGTTCGACATCCAATGAGCAGTTCTTC.

V usage is TRBV27 and J usage is TRBJ1-4; no clear D gene. The germline gives CDR1 MNHEY, CDR2 SMNVEV (reference sequence). There are 15 residues in the CDR3. Trimming left V 0 bases short and J 8 bases short, with 13 bases between. The CDR3 DNA reads as TGTGCCAGCAGTTTATCTACCCTCGGTCGGGAAAAACTGTTTTTT. It specifies CASSLSTLGREKLFF. Combining the CDR3 with reference TRBV27 and TRBJ1-4 gives the whole variable domain EAQVTQNPRYLITVTGKKLTVTCSQNMNHEYMSWYRQDPGLGLRQIYYSMNVEVTDKGDVPEGYKVSRKEKRNFPLILESPSPNQTSLYFCASSLSTLGREKLFFGSGTQLSVL.

The chain combines TRBV24-1 with TRBJ2-2; 8 nucleotides line up with TRBD1. J lost 4 bases, V lost 4 bases, and 7 bases had no gene match. Germline lookup yields CDR1 KGHDR and CDR2 SFDVKD. This CDR3 has 16 residues. The CDR3 DNA is TGTGCCACCAGTGACCGAGAGACAGGGGTCACCGGGGAGCTGTTTTTT. Encoded protein: CATSDRETGVTGELFF.

The rearrangement uses TRBV6-5 and TRBJ1-5; D unresolved. V gave up 6 bases and J gave up 0 bases, with 12 bases separating them. Germline lookup yields CDR1 MNHEY and CDR2 SVGAGI. The CDR3 has 15 amino acids. The CDR3 here is CASSLGQYSNQPQHF. CDR3 coding DNA: TGTGCCAGCAGCCTTGGGCAATATAGCAATCAGCCCCAGCATTTT.

CDR3 amino acids: CASSLGQAEEQFF. DNA for the CDR3: TGTGCCAGTAGTTTGGGACAGGCGGAGGAGCAGTTCTTC. The chain recombines TRBV19 with TRBJ2-1; 8 nucleotides line up with TRBD1. The CDR3 sequence is 13 residues long. Germline assignment: CDR1 LNHDA and CDR2 SQIVND (reference sequence). Germline trimming cut 5 bases from V and 10 bases from J; bases unmatched to any gene: 7.

The J gene is TRBJ2-5, the V gene TRBV19; D remains unclear. The CDR3 loop spans 13 amino acids. Germline CDR1 and CDR2: LNHDA and SQIVND (reference sequence). The V end was cut by 3 bases, the J end by 1 base, with 6 bases between. The CDR3: CASSINSQETQYF. As DNA, the CDR3 is TGTGCCAGTAGTATTAACAGCCAAGAGACCCAGTACTTC.

The V and J genes are TRBV10-3 and TRBJ2-5; 14 bases match TRBD2. V lost 5 bases, J lost 6 bases, and 8 bases stayed unmatched. CDR1 ENHRY and CDR2 SYGVKD come from the germline V gene. CDR3 length: 16 amino acids. The CDR3 here is CAISSGTSGGTKTQYF. In DNA, the CDR3 is TGTGCCATCAGTTCCGGGACTAGCGGGGGAACGAAGACCCAGTACTTC.

This clone occurred once. V usage is TRBV6-5 and J usage is TRBJ1-1; 9 positions agree with TRBD1. The V gene's germline CDR1 is MNHEY and CDR2 SVGAGI. Germline trimming cut 0 bases from V and 6 bases from J; bases unmatched to any gene: 8. The CDR3 is 16 amino acids. As DNA, the CDR3 is TGTGCCAGCAGTTACTCCGTACAGGGGGCAGGGGCTGAAGCTTTCTTT. Protein product: CASSYSVQGAGAEAFF.

J is TRBJ1-2 and V is TRBV15; 11 nucleotides match TRBD1. Germline-derived CDR1 and CDR2 are LNHNV and YYDKDF (reference sequence). V was pared by 1 base and J by 7 bases, with 2 bases of the junction left unmatched. This CDR3 is built from 14 residues. In DNA, the CDR3 is TGTGCCACCAGCAGAGGAGGGACAGGGGGTGGCTACACCTTC. It codes for CATSRGGTGGGYTF.

This chain connects TRBV5-8 to TRBJ2-7, with 10 bases lining up with TRBD2. With V trimmed by 4 bases and J by 5 bases, 6 bases remained unmatched. Germline loops: CDR1 SGHTS, CDR2 YDEGEE. There are 14 residues in the CDR3. CDR3 DNA sequence: TGTGCCAGCAGCAAGAGCGGGGGGGCACACGAGCAGTACGTC. This translates into CASSKSGGAHEQYV.

CDR3 in amino acids: CASSQDRFLAGGNTIYF. CDR3 in DNA: TGTGCCAGCAGCCAAGATCGATTCTTAGCAGGGGGAAACACCATATATTTT. This chain uses TRBV14 with TRBJ1-3, with D possibly being TRBD1 (5 bases). The V end lost 0 bases, the J end lost 4 bases, and 16 bases lay between the germline ends. Germline V gene lookup returns CDR1 SGHDN and CDR2 FVKESK. This CDR3 contains 17 residues. The entire variable domain, with the rest obtained from reference TRBV14 and TRBJ1-3, is as follows: EAGVTQFPSHSVIEKGQTVTLRCDPISGHDNLYWYRRVMGKEIKFLLHFVKESKQDESGMPNNRFLAERTGGTYSTLKVQPAELEDSGVYFCASSQDRFLAGGNTIYFGEGSWLTVV.

The rearrangement joins TRBV4-1 to TRBJ2-1; 7 nucleotides line up with TRBD2. CDR1 and CDR2 from the germline V gene are MGHRA and YSYEKL. V gave up 1 base and J gave up 1 base; unmatched junction bases: 1. The CDR3 runs to 15 residues. The CDR3 reads CASSQGRGSYNEQFF. DNA of the CDR3: TGCGCCAGCAGCCAAGGGCGGGGGTCCTACAATGAGCAGTTCTTC.

The V gene is TRBV5-1, the J gene TRBJ1-1; the match to TRBD1 covers 9 bases. The junction had 5 bases not matched to a gene; V was cut back by 2 bases and J by 6 bases. This CDR3 region has 14 residues. Germline CDR1 SGHRS, CDR2 YFSETQ. CDR3 DNA: TGCGCCAGCAGCTTAGGACAGGGGTACGCTGAAGCTTTCTTT. It encodes CASSLGQGYAEAFF.

The rearrangement uses TRBV19 and TRBJ2-5, with 7 bases fitting TRBD2. V shed 7 bases and J 5 bases; nucleotides not matched to a gene: 13. This CDR3 spans 15 amino acids. Germline V lookup: CDR1 LNHDA, CDR2 SQIVND (reference sequence). The DNA of the CDR3 is TGTGCCAGTACCCCCGGACTAGTCTTTGGGGAGACCCAGTACTTC. It encodes CASTPGLVFGETQYF.

This clone showed up just a few times. V is TRBV12-3 or TRBV12-4 and J is TRBJ2-7; no reliable D call. V gave up 5 bases and J gave up 4 bases, with 12 bases separating them. The CDR3 is 13 amino acids. CDR3 nucleotides: TGTGCCAGCAGTACCAAAAACAGATACGAGCAGTACTTC. This encodes CASSTKNRYEQYF.

The chain is built from TRBV2 and TRBJ1-6; tentative D call: TRBD1 (5 bases). CDR3 length: 14 residues. The V end was cut by 6 bases, the J end by 7 bases, with 13 bases between. CDR1 SNHLY and CDR2 FYNNEI come from the germline V gene. In DNA form, the CDR3 reads TGTGCCAGCAGGGGCAGGGTTGGAAATTCACCCCTCCACTTT. Amino acids: CASRGRVGNSPLHF.

The V gene is TRBV23-1, the J gene TRBJ1-3; D gene unclear. TRBV23-1 is flagged as an ORF with uncertain function. Trimming cost V 4 bases and J 0 bases, with 7 bases left between them. There are 14 residues in the CDR3. The CDR3 reads CASSPPSSGNTIYF. CDR3 bases: TGCGCCAGCAGTCCCCCTTCCTCTGGAAACACCATATATTTT.

In this sample, this clone turned up a few times. The V gene is TRBV28, the J gene TRBJ1-2, with TRBD1 as a possible D gene (5 bases). Per germline, CDR1 MDHEN and CDR2 SYDVKM. CDR3 size: 15 residues. V shed 7 bases and J shed 4 bases, with 19 bases lying between them. This CDR3 reads CASTSVPYRGYGYTF. DNA for the CDR3: TGTGCCAGCACCTCCGTACCGTATAGGGGCTATGGCTACACCTTC.

CDR3 loop: CASGLGQTDYEQYF. The CDR3 nucleotides are TGTGCCAGCGGTTTAGGACAGACCGACTACGAGCAGTACTTC. The chain couples TRBV6-5 to TRBJ2-7; tentatively, D is TRBD1 (6 bases). Germline CDR1 and CDR2: MNHEY and SVGAGI. Trimming stripped 8 bases from V and 3 bases from J, with 17 bases between. This CDR3 has 14 amino acids.

This clone turned up a few times. The chain couples TRBV5-1 to TRBJ2-7, with 15 bases aligning to TRBD2. The ends lost 4 bases at V and 0 bases at J; junction bases unmatched: 8. Per the germline V gene, CDR1 is SGHRS and CDR2 is YFSETQ. The CDR3 length is 18 residues. In DNA form, the CDR3 reads TGCGCCAGCAGCCAGCCGGGACTAGCGGGGGGCTACTCCTACGAGCAGTACTTC. It encodes CASSQPGLAGGYSYEQYF.

The chain carries TRBV20-1 and TRBJ2-1, with TRBD2 matching over 12 bases. Germline V gene sequence: CDR1 DFQATT, CDR2 SNEGSKA (reference sequence). With 3 bases clipped from V and 8 bases from J, the junction kept 8 bases outside the gene matches. This CDR3 contains 15 residues. The CDR3 sequence is CSASPSGGAGDEQFF. The CDR3 DNA reads TGCAGTGCTAGTCCTAGCGGGGGGGCGGGCGATGAGCAGTTCTTC.

The V call is TRBV2, the J call TRBJ1-1; D unclear. CDR3 length: 13 residues. Per the germline V gene, CDR1 is SNHLY and CDR2 is FYNNEI. V lost 8 bases, J lost 1 base, and 11 bases lay in between. This chain's CDR3 is CASPRGSNTEAFF. The DNA of the CDR3 is TGTGCCAGCCCACGGGGTTCGAACACTGAAGCTTTCTTT.